The 29 T cell receptor beta chains below come from one sample, sequenced in a study of type 1 regulatory T cells. TCRdb used MiXCR to reprocess the reads, holding one entry per CDR3 protein. This table has about 62,000 distinct CDR3 sequences, less than 70% appearing once. Their specific antigens are unknown. The material sequenced was cultured non-Tr1 T cells, either the whole culture or a sorted T cell fraction (not recorded which). The source of these receptors is a human donor in good health.

In its sample, this clonotype was seen a few times. V usage is TRBV5-4 and J usage is TRBJ2-5; D possibly uses TRBD1 or TRBD2 (5 bases each). V lost 6 bases, J lost 4 bases, and 13 bases lay in between. Germline loops: CDR1 SGHNT, CDR2 YYREEE (reference sequence). This CDR3 has 13 amino acids. In nucleotides, the CDR3 is TGTGCCAGCAACCCGAGGGGCGGAGAGACCCAGTACTTC. Translated: CASNPRGGETQYF.

The chain recombines TRBV29-1 with TRBJ1-4; D is undetermined. Germline V gene sequence: CDR1 SQVTM, CDR2 ANQGSEA. The CDR3 totals 12 residues. The germline V and J ends were trimmed by 1 base and 5 bases, with 5 bases remaining between them. The CDR3 sequence is CSVEGLNEKLFF. The CDR3 DNA follows: TGCAGCGTTGAAGGGTTGAATGAAAAACTGTTTTTT.

This clonotype was counted a few times. This chain connects TRBV6-2 or TRBV6-3 to TRBJ2-1; 9 bases line up with TRBD2. The J segment lost 9 bases and the V segment lost 4 bases, leaving 4 bases of the junction unmatched. The germline gives CDR1 MNHEY, CDR2 SVGEGT. CDR3 length: 13 residues. The CDR3 reads CASSFSGSLEQFF. The CDR3 DNA follows: TGTGCCAGCAGTTTTAGCGGGAGTCTTGAGCAGTTCTTC.

The rearrangement links TRBV6-2 or TRBV6-3 to TRBJ2-5; D is unclear. The CDR3 has 13 amino acids. The V and J ends lost 2 bases and 5 bases respectively, with 9 bases between them. Looked up from germline, CDR1 is MNHEY and CDR2 is SVGEGT. CDR3 protein: CASSYRAGETQYF. CDR3 DNA sequence: TGTGCCAGCAGTTACAGGGCTGGGGAGACCCAGTACTTC.

Comment on this clonotype: The junction departs from the called germline gene at one end, perhaps through a read error. The J gene is TRBJ2-5, the V gene TRBV11-2; 11 bases are shared with TRBD2. The germline gives CDR1 SGHAT, CDR2 FQNNGV. CDR3 length: 16 amino acids. Written as DNA, the CDR3 is TGTGCCAGCGGCTTCGGGACTAGCGGAGGGAAAGAGACCCAGTACTTC. Translating gives CASGFGTSGGKETQYF.

V gene TRBV6-2 or TRBV6-3 combines with J gene TRBJ1-2; D unresolved. The germline V gene encodes CDR1 MNHEY and CDR2 SVGEGT. There are 15 residues in the CDR3. V was clipped by 4 bases and J by 4 bases, with 16 bases between them. CDR3 coding DNA: TGTGCCAGCAGTTCCGCACCCGGGTCAACCTATGGCTACACCTTC. This gives the protein CASSSAPGSTYGYTF.

This clonotype was detected only a few times. The chain recombines TRBV7-7 with TRBJ2-7, with 9 bases identical to TRBD2. The CDR3 is 17 amino acids. Germline CDR1 is SSHAT and CDR2 is FNYEAQ (reference sequence). With 0 bases clipped from V and 2 bases from J, the junction kept 8 bases outside the gene matches. The CDR3 reads CASSLAGQAGGPYEQYF. The DNA for the CDR3 is TGTGCCAGCAGCTTAGCGGGGCAGGCGGGAGGGCCCTACGAGCAGTACTTC.

In this sample, this clonotype turned up once. The V and J genes are TRBV19 and TRBJ1-2; no clear D gene. Germline CDR1 and CDR2: LNHDA and SQIVND (reference sequence). Trimming left V 9 bases short and J 4 bases short, with 12 bases between. The CDR3 runs to 12 residues. DNA for the CDR3: TGTGCCAGCAACCAGGATCCCTATGGCTACACCTTC. Its translation: CASNQDPYGYTF.

The gene calls are TRBV7-6 and TRBJ1-3; D gene uncertain. Germline V gives CDR1 SGHVS, CDR2 FNYEAQ. The ends were cut back, 1 base at V and 0 bases at J, with 4 bases in the middle. The CDR3 runs 14 residues. The chain's CDR3 is CASSLGPSGNTIYF. The DNA of the CDR3 is TGTGCCAGCAGCTTAGGACCCTCTGGAAACACCATATATTTT.

The chain combines TRBV20-1 with TRBJ2-6; 7 bases match TRBD1. The CDR3 is 14 residues long. The junction had 4 bases not matched to a gene; V was cut back by 5 bases and J by 3 bases. Germline CDR1 DFQATT, CDR2 SNEGSKA (reference sequence). CDR3 in DNA: TGCAGTGCTTTCACAGGGGTTGGGGCCAACGTCCTGACTTTC. It translates to CSAFTGVGANVLTF.

This chain connects TRBV24-1 to TRBJ2-1; D uncertain. The CDR3 covers 14 residues. The V gene's germline CDR1 is KGHDR and CDR2 SFDVKD. V dropped 8 bases and J dropped 7 bases, with 17 bases sitting between them. CDR3 residues: CATTSPGSQNEQFF. In DNA, the CDR3 is TGTGCCACCACTTCCCCAGGTTCACAAAATGAGCAGTTCTTC.

The chain carries TRBV20-1 and TRBJ1-1, with D possibly being TRBD1 (5 bases). The germline V gene encodes CDR1 DFQATT and CDR2 SNEGSKA (reference sequence). The CDR3 covers 13 residues. Trimming left V 6 bases short and J 1 base short, with 12 bases between. CDR3 amino acids: CSAPGDRNTEAFF. For the CDR3, the DNA is TGCAGTGCCCCGGGGGATAGGAACACTGAAGCTTTCTTT.

This sequence joins TRBV20-1 and TRBJ2-3; D might be TRBD2 (6 bases). This CDR3 is built from 11 residues. CDR1 DFQATT and CDR2 SNEGSKA come from the germline V gene (reference sequence). The CDR3, as DNA: TGCAGGGGCGGGAATGGAGATACGCAGTATTTT. Translated: CRGGNGDTQYF.

CDR3 in amino acids: CASSQDPWTATNTIYF. In nucleotides, the CDR3 is TGTGCCAGCAGCCAAGATCCCTGGACAGCGACAAACACCATATATTTT. The V call is TRBV4-2, the J call TRBJ1-3, with D perhaps TRBD1 (6 bases). There are 16 residues in the CDR3. From germline, CDR1 is LGHNA and CDR2 YNFKEQ. V shed 0 bases and J shed 6 bases, with 15 bases lying between them.

This clonotype has only one observation. A junction boundary mismatches the germline segment, possibly from a read error. This chain links TRBV6-6 with TRBJ2-4; 12 bases are shared with TRBD2. The CDR3 sequence is 18 residues long. The germline V gene has CDR1 MNHNY and CDR2 SVGAGI (reference sequence). The CDR3 loop is CASRYLTSGGASGNIQYF. The CDR3 DNA reads as TGTGCCAGCCGTTACCTGACTAGCGGGGGTGCAAGCGGGAACATTCAGTACTTC.

This rearrangement joins TRBV5-1 to TRBJ2-3; maybe TRBD1 (5 bases). The CDR3 has 15 amino acids. Germline lookup yields CDR1 SGHRS and CDR2 YFSETQ. Trimming took off 1 base at V and 2 bases at J, with 11 bases between the two ends. The CDR3 loop is CASSLRGVNTDTQYF. CDR3 bases: TGCGCCAGCAGCTTGAGGGGCGTTAACACAGATACGCAGTATTTT.

This CDR3 reads CASSAGLDYNEQFF. The CDR3 DNA follows: TGCGCCAGCAGCGCCGGACTAGACTACAATGAGCAGTTCTTC. The chain combines TRBV5-1 with TRBJ2-1, with TRBD2 matching 7 bases. Germline assignment: CDR1 SGHRS and CDR2 YFSETQ. The J segment lost 3 bases and the V segment lost 4 bases, leaving 4 bases of the junction unmatched. The CDR3 is made up of 14 amino acids. The full variable domain, its missing parts supplied by reference TRBV5-1 and TRBJ2-1, is KAGVTQTPRYLIKTRGQQVTLSCSPISGHRSVSWYQQTPGQGLQFLFEYFSETQRNKGNFPGRFSGRQFSNSRSEMNVSTLELGDSALYLCASSAGLDYNEQFFGPGTRLTVL.

This chain's CDR3 is CASSLYNREQFF. For the CDR3, the DNA is TGTGCCAGCAGTTTATACAACAGGGAGCAGTTCTTC. The J gene is TRBJ2-1, the V gene TRBV28; D possibly corresponds to TRBD1 (5 bases). The CDR3 consists of 12 residues. The germline V gene has CDR1 MDHEN and CDR2 SYDVKM. V shed 1 base and J shed 10 bases, with 8 bases lying between them.

This sequence joins TRBV25-1 and TRBJ2-1; D call uncertain. The V end lost 7 bases, the J end lost 15 bases, and 16 bases lay between the germline ends. The germline V gene encodes CDR1 MGHDK and CDR2 SYGVNS. The CDR3 runs 11 residues. In nucleotides, the CDR3 is TGTGCCAGCAACGGCTACCCTAGAACGTTCTTC. Its protein is CASNGYPRTFF.

This sequence joins TRBV7-9 and TRBJ2-3, with D uncertain. CDR1 is SEHNR, CDR2 FQNEAQ, per germline (reference sequence). This CDR3 spans 15 amino acids. The V gene lost 0 bases and the J gene lost 0 bases, with 7 bases spanning the gap. CDR3: CASSLAPLSTDTQYF. The CDR3 DNA is TGTGCCAGCAGCTTAGCGCCTCTTAGCACAGATACGCAGTATTTT. Looking up the rest from reference TRBV7-9 and TRBJ2-3 gives the full variable domain: DTGVSQNPRHKITKRGQNVTFRCDPISEHNRLYWYRQTLGQGPEFLTYFQNEAQLEKSRLLSDRFSAERPKGSFSTLEIQRTEQGDSAMYLCASSLAPLSTDTQYFGPGTRLTVL.

The chain employs TRBV5-4 and TRBJ1-2; 9 bases are a match to TRBD1. Trimming took 3 bases from V and 8 from J; bases not matched to a gene: 8. Per germline, CDR1 SGHNT and CDR2 YYREEE (reference sequence). This CDR3 has 14 amino acids. Written as DNA, the CDR3 is TGTGCCAGCAGCTCGACAGGGGGATCTAGAGGCTACACCTTC. Residues: CASSSTGGSRGYTF.

The gene calls are TRBV20-1 and TRBJ2-3, with 9 bases lining up with TRBD2. CDR3 length equals 15 residues. The germline gives CDR1 DFQATT, CDR2 SNEGSKA (reference sequence). Losses at the gene ends were 5 bases for V and 4 bases for J; bases not matched to a gene: 10. In DNA, the CDR3 is TGCAGTGCTCCCGGGGCGGGAGGGTTGGCAGATACGCAGTATTTT. It translates to CSAPGAGGLADTQYF.

The J gene is TRBJ2-3, the V gene TRBV24-1, with 13 bases matching TRBD2. The CDR3 runs 17 residues. After removal of 1 base from V and 1 base from J, the junction contained 1 base not matched to a gene. Germline V gene data show CDR1 as KGHDR and CDR2 as SFDVKD. CDR3: CATSDFGLAGGTDTQYF. The CDR3 bases are TGTGCCACCAGTGATTTCGGACTAGCGGGAGGCACAGATACGCAGTATTTT.

The sample holds a few counts of this clonotype. The V gene is TRBV3-1, the J gene TRBJ2-7, with 7 bases aligning to TRBD2. With V trimmed by 0 bases and J by 6 bases, 17 bases remained unmatched. Per germline, CDR1 LGHDT and CDR2 YNNKEL (reference sequence). The CDR3 consists of 18 residues. The CDR3 here is CASSQDLLGGSWVSEQYF. In DNA form, the CDR3 reads TGTGCCAGCAGCCAAGACCTCCTGGGCGGGAGCTGGGTCAGCGAGCAGTACTTC.

The chain joins TRBV5-1 to TRBJ2-1, with TRBD2 identical over 7 bases. Germline values: CDR1 SGHRS, CDR2 YFSETQ. With 4 bases clipped from V and 1 base from J, the junction kept 5 bases outside the gene matches. There are 15 residues in the CDR3. The CDR3 DNA sequence: TGCGCCAGCAGCCAGTGGACTAGATCCTACAATGAGCAGTTCTTC. It is translated as CASSQWTRSYNEQFF.

This clonotype showed up many times. The chain uses TRBV20-1 and TRBJ2-5; D might be TRBD2 (5 bases). The CDR3 loop spans 13 amino acids. V lost 3 bases and J 4 bases, leaving 12 bases between the germline ends. Germline assignment: CDR1 DFQATT and CDR2 SNEGSKA (reference sequence). CDR3 nucleotides: TGCAGTGCTAGCGGGGTCATCAGAGAGACCCAGTACTTC. Protein product: CSASGVIRETQYF.

In nucleotides, the CDR3 is TGTGCCAGCAGTAGGACTAGCGGACGCCCAGATACGCAGTATTTT. This sequence encodes CASSRTSGRPDTQYF. The genes are TRBV6-1 and TRBJ2-3, with TRBD2 matching 10 bases. V gave up 5 bases and J gave up 4 bases; unmatched junction bases: 6. The length of the CDR3 is 15 residues. The germline CDR1 and CDR2 sequences are MNHNS and SASEGT.

The chain has TRBV18 and TRBJ2-5; 7 bases align to TRBD1. The CDR3 spans 13 residues. V shed 2 bases and J 3 bases; nucleotides not matched to a gene: 0. CDR1 is KGHSH and CDR2 is LQKENI in the germline V gene. For the CDR3, the DNA is TGTGCCAGCTCACCAGACAGGGAAGAGACCCAGTACTTC. Its protein is CASSPDREETQYF.

This chain uses TRBV7-8 with TRBJ2-7, with a weak D call TRBD2 (6 bases). The CDR3 consists of 15 residues. The V gene's germline CDR1 is SGHVS and CDR2 FQNEAQ. The ends were cut back, 3 bases at V and 0 bases at J, with 12 bases in the middle. CDR3 region: CASSLRTDYSYEQYF. The CDR3, as DNA: TGTGCCAGCAGCTTGAGGACGGACTACTCCTACGAGCAGTACTTC. Full variable domain (outside the CDR3, taken from reference TRBV7-8 and TRBJ2-7): GAGVSQSPRYKVAKRGQDVALRCDPISGHVSLFWYQQALGQGPEFLTYFQNEAQLDKSGLPSDRFFAERPEGSVSTLKIQRTQQEDSAVYLCASSLRTDYSYEQYFGPGTRLTVT.